Sequencing of this TCR beta chain was carried out in a study of cytomegalovirus exposure and HLA in healthy donors. Researchers ran the PCR with 60 Vbeta and 13 Jbeta primers. Measured with immunoSEQ multiplex PCR; TCRdb has only the in-frame clones, and not every one. The profile shows 110,000 to 150,000 clones, about 10% of them singletons. The germline V gene has CDR1 SQVTM and CDR2 ANQGSEA. Between the trimmed V and J ends, which lost 1 base and 6 bases, there was a span of 6 bases. The CDR3 contains 11 residues. The rearrangement joins TRBV29-1 to TRBJ1-2; unclear D gene. The sample consisted of PBMCs. The source is a middle-aged man in good health and CMV-seronegative. CDR3 in DNA: TGCAGCGTTGAAGGGACTCATGGCTACACCTTC. This codes for CSVEGTHGYTF.